A selection of T cell receptor beta chains follows, all from one sample in a study of T cells after yellow fever vaccination. TCRdb called the 5' RACE reads again in MiXCR, with one record for every CDR3 protein. The repertoire includes hundreds of thousands of distinct CDR3 sequences, 10% to 15% of them detected once, and under 15% sits in the top ten. Here the sequenced sample was PBMCs, taken on the day of the yellow fever booster vaccination. The receptors come from a man between 25 and 39 years old who received the YFV17D yellow fever vaccine. CDR3s include the opening cysteine and the closing phenylalanine or tryptophan. The D gene is left open where the match is weak. Size is omitted from some rows. Given values are once, few, many or a class for expanded clones.

d_call v_call clone_size cdr3_aa
- TRBV6-2/TRBV6-3 - CASSWDDPSYEQYF
- TRBV28 - CASSFPDSYEQYF
- TRBV15 - CATSRDGLSSYEQYF
TRBD2 TRBV12-3/TRBV12-4 few CASSFNSGTQYF
TRBD2 TRBV23-1 - CASSLPMGGETSYNEQFF
- TRBV7-2 few CASSFASGELFF
TRBD1 TRBV5-5 few CASSSTGQRLNEQFF
- TRBV5-1 - CASFPGGDQETQYF
- TRBV7-2 - CANSGGGRGQFF
- TRBV20-1 - CSASATRYNEQFF
- TRBV9 few CASSVSETEAFF
- TRBV5-5 - CASSLGVVSNTEAFF
- TRBV12-3/TRBV12-4 - CASSLNPPDQPQHF
- TRBV7-6 few CASSQTLRGEQYF
- TRBV30 - CAWSVRGALGTQYF
TRBD1 TRBV11-2 - CASSPWTGGQETQYF
- TRBV20-1 - CSARGGNGELFF
- TRBV12-3/TRBV12-4 - CASRELGSYNEQFF
- TRBV5-1 - CASRTVASEKLFF
TRBD2 TRBV20-1 many CSASGLTSGRAPDTQYF
TRBD2 TRBV11-2 - CASSLWTSGKDNEQFF
- TRBV14 few CASSQALTYQETQYF
TRBD2 TRBV20-1 few CSVQVGGDTQYF
- TRBV19 few CASSHPGAQETQYF
TRBD2 TRBV5-1 - CASSLVASGAAYEQYF
TRBD1 TRBV5-1 - CASSATGQSFIEQFF
TRBD1 TRBV28 few CASSSYPATGAGNTIYF
- TRBV10-3 - CAISGQPEDGQYF
- TRBV6-2/TRBV6-3 - CASRKGAVSTEAFF
- TRBV6-5 few CASSYSTGTNGYTF